The clone carrying this T cell receptor beta chain was seen more than once but under ten times. Its antigen is still unknown. This sample was taken from a study of response to subunit inactivated influenza vaccine. General study points: A suggestion made by the authors is that each seasonal influenza vaccination recruits few new T cells.

TCRdb reprocessed the RT-PCR reads via MiXCR and lists one record per CDR3 protein. The sample includes over 650,000 distinct CDR3 sequences, less than 20% seen only once; the top ten take about a tenth. This CDR3 has 12 amino acids. V lost 8 bases, J lost 4 bases, and 11 bases lay in between. Germline V gene lookup returns CDR1 ENHRY and CDR2 SYGVKD. The source of this sequence is a man between 45 and 60 years old who received an inactivated influenza vaccine. This chain joins TRBV10-3 and TRBJ1-1, with a weak D call TRBD1 (6 bases). The sequenced sample was PBMCs from blood, obtained roughly 5 days after vaccination. CDR3 amino acids: CAIAGVATEAFF. The CDR3 nucleotides are TGTGCCATCGCAGGGGTCGCCACTGAAGCTTTCTTT.